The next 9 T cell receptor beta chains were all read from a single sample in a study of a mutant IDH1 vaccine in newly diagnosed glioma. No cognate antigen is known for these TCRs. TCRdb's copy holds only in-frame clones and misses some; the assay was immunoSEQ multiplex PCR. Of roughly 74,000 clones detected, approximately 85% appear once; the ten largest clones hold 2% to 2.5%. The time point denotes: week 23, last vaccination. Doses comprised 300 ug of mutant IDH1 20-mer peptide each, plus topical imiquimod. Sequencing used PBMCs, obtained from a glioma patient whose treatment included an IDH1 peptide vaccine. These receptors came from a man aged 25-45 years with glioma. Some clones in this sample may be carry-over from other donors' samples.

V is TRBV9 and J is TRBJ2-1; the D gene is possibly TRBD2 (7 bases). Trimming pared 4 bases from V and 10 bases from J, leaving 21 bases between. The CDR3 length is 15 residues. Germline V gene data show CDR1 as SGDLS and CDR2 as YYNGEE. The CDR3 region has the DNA TGTGCCAGCAGCCCAACCCGCGGGGGCAAGGCCGAGCAGTTCTTC. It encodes CASSPTRGGKAEQFF.

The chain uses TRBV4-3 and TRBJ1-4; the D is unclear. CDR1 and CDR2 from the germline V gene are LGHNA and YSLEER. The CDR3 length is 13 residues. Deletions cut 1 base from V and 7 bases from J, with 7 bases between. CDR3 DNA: TGCGCCAGCAGCCAAGGACGTGCTGAAAAACTGTTTTTT. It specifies CASSQGRAEKLFF.

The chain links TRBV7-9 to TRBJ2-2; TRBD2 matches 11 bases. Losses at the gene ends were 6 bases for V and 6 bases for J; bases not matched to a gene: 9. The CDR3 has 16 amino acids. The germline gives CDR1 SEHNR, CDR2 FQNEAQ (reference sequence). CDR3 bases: TGTGCCAGCAGGCTACCACCGGGACTAGCGGCCGGGGAGCTGTTTTTT. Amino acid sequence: CASRLPPGLAAGELFF.

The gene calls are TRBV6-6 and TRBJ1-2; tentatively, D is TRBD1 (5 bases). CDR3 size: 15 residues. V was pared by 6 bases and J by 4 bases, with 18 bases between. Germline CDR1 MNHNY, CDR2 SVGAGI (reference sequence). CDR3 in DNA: TGTGCCAGCAGCCTAAACCCAGGGTCCGGCTATGGCTACACCTTC. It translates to CASSLNPGSGYGYTF.

This chain's CDR3 is CASKPSSIVIRDLAPDTQYF. CDR3 DNA: TGTGCCAGTAAGCCCAGTAGTATAGTCATCCGGGACCTCGCGCCAGATACGCAGTATTTT. This rearrangement joins TRBV19 to TRBJ2-3; TRBD1 or TRBD2 may be the D gene (5 bases each). The CDR3 loop spans 20 amino acids. Germline V gene lookup returns CDR1 LNHDA and CDR2 SQIVND (reference sequence). V was cut by 7 bases and J by 4 bases, with 33 bases left in between. The entire variable domain, with the rest obtained from reference TRBV19 and TRBJ2-3, is as follows: DGGITQSPKYLFRKEGQNVTLSCEQNLNHDAMYWYRQDPGQGLRLIYYSQIVNDFQKGDIAEGYSVSREKKESFPLTVTSAQKNPTAFYLCASKPSSIVIRDLAPDTQYFGPGTRLTVL.

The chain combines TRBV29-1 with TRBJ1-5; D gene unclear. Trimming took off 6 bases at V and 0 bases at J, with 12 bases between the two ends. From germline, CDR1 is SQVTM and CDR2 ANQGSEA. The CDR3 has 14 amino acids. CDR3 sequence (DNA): TGCAGCGTCGTGCGTGGGGATAGCAATCAGCCCCAGCATTTT. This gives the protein CSVVRGDSNQPQHF.

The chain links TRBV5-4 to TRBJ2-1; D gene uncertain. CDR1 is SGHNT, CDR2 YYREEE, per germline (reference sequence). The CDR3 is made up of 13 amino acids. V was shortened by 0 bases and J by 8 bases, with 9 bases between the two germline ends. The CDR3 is CASSLESVDEQFF. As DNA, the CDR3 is TGTGCCAGCAGCTTGGAAAGTGTGGATGAGCAGTTCTTC.

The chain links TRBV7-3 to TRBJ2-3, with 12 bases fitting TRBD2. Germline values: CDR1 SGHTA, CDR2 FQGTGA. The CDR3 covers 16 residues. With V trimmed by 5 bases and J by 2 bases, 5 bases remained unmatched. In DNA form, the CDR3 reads TGTGCCAGCAGCCCCACTAGCGGGAGGCCCACAGATACGCAGTATTTT. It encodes CASSPTSGRPTDTQYF.

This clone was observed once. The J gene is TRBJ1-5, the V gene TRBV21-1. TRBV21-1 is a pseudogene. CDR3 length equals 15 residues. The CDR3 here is CASISMAYPNQPQHF. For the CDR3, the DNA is TGTGCCAGCATCTCTATGGCTTACCCAAATCAGCCCCAGCATTTT.